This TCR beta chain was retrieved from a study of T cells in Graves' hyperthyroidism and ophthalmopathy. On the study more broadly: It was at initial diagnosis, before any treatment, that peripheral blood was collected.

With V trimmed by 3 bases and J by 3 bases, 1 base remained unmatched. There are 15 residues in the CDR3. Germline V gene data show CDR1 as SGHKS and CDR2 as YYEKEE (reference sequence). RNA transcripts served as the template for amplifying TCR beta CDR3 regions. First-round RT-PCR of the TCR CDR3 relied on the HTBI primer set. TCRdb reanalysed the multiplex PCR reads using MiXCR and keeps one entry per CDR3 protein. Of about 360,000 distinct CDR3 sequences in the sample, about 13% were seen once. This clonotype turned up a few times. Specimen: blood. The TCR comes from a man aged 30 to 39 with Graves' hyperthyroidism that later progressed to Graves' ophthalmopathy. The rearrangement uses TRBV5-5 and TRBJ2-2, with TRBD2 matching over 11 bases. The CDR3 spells CASSSSGGHTGELFF. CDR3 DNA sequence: TGTGCCAGCAGCTCTAGCGGGGGGCACACCGGGGAGCTGTTTTTT.